These 15 T cell receptor beta chains were all obtained from the same sample, sequenced in a study of T cells after posttransplantation cyclophosphamide. Repertoires were generated with immunoSEQ multiplex PCR, while TCRdb's copy carries only in-frame clones and drops some. The profile shows tens of thousands of clones, about 77% of them singletons. Treatment was busulfan-fludarabine conditioning, a marrow graft, and cyclophosphamide on days +3 and +4. This specimen was CD4+ T cells sorted from blood, taken just over 1,900 days after a stem cell transplant with posttransplant cyclophosphamide. Every receptor here comes from a female patient aged 40-49 years who received an allogeneic stem cell transplant from a related donor, was CMV-positive, and had no GVHD. The graft donor may be the source of some T cells.

This sequence joins TRBV7-2 and TRBJ2-5; weak D call: TRBD2 (7 bases). Trimming removed 1 base at V and 3 bases at J, with 15 bases between. Germline values: CDR1 SGHTA, CDR2 FQGNSA. CDR3 length equals 16 residues. The CDR3 spells CASSLGFRGGKETQYF. The DNA for the CDR3 is TGTGCCAGCAGCTTAGGGTTTCGCGGGGGCAAAGAGACCCAGTACTTC. The entire variable domain, with the rest obtained from reference TRBV7-2 and TRBJ2-5, is as follows: GAGVSQSPSNKVTEKGKDVELRCDPISGHTALYWYRQSLGQGLEFLIYFQGNSAPDKSGLPSDRFSAERTGGSVSTLTIQRTQQEDSAVYLCASSLGFRGGKETQYFGPGTRLLVL.

The V call is TRBV9, the J call TRBJ2-1, with 9 bases fitting TRBD2. CDR1 is SGDLS and CDR2 is YYNGEE in the germline V gene. The ends lost 3 bases at V and 8 bases at J; junction bases unmatched: 18. The CDR3 runs 18 residues. In DNA form, the CDR3 reads TGTGCCAGCAGCGCGGGGGTAGCGGGGGTGCCCCACCAAGATGAGCAGTTCTTC. This gives the protein CASSAGVAGVPHQDEQFF.

V is TRBV15 and J is TRBJ2-1; a possible D gene is TRBD1 (6 bases). This CDR3 comprises 14 residues. Germline V gene lookup returns CDR1 LNHNV and CDR2 YYDKDF (reference sequence). V lost 4 bases and J lost 6, with 13 bases in between. CDR3 sequence: CATSTGQLINEQFF. CDR3 DNA sequence: TGTGCCACCAGCACAGGACAGTTAATCAATGAGCAGTTCTTC.

The chain uses TRBV7-2 and TRBJ1-3; possible D gene TRBD1, 5 bases. V was pared by 1 base and J by 3 bases, with 10 bases between. The germline CDR1 and CDR2 sequences are SGHTA and FQGNSA. The CDR3 runs 15 residues. CDR3 sequence: CASSLVGGLGNTIYF. CDR3 nucleotides: TGTGCCAGCAGCTTAGTGGGGGGTCTTGGAAACACCATATATTTT.

As for this clone: The junction differs from germline at one of its ends, possibly a read error. The V call is TRBV7-2, the J call TRBJ2-7; TRBD1 matches at 12 bases. Germline V gene sequence: CDR1 SGHTA, CDR2 FQGNSA. The CDR3 runs to 14 residues. CDR3 residues: CASSLRDRGRGMHF. CDR3 sequence (DNA): TGTGCCAGCAGCCTCCGGGACAGGGGGCGGGGAATGCACTTC.

The chain is built from TRBV7-2 and TRBJ2-3; the match to TRBD2 covers 7 bases. Losses at the gene ends were 2 bases for V and 5 bases for J; bases not matched to a gene: 10. This CDR3 has 16 amino acids. The germline gives CDR1 SGHTA, CDR2 FQGNSA. CDR3: CASSLQWGGLRDTQYF. In DNA form, the CDR3 reads TGTGCCAGCAGCTTACAATGGGGGGGTCTGCGAGATACGCAGTATTTT.

This chain links TRBV6-6 with TRBJ2-7; the match to TRBD1 covers 10 bases. The junction had 6 bases not matched to a gene; V was cut back by 3 bases and J by 7 bases. CDR3 size: 14 residues. Germline V gene sequence: CDR1 MNHNY, CDR2 SVGAGI (reference sequence). CDR3 DNA sequence: TGTGCCAGCAGTTATGGGGACAGGGGATTGGAGCAGTACTTC. Translated, it gives CASSYGDRGLEQYF.

The rearrangement joins TRBV7-2 to TRBJ1-1; perhaps TRBD1 as D (6 bases). The V end was cut by 8 bases, the J end by 8 bases, with 18 bases between. This CDR3 has 13 residues. From germline, CDR1 is SGHTA and CDR2 FQGNSA. The CDR3 nucleotides are TGTGCCAGCGGGTGGACAGCCAACTTAGAAGCTTTCTTT. The encoded protein is CASGWTANLEAFF.

The chain links TRBV7-2 to TRBJ1-2; D is perhaps TRBD1 (6 bases). Trimming removed 4 bases from V and 3 bases from J, with 21 bases in between. The CDR3 extends over 17 amino acids. Looked up from germline, CDR1 is SGHTA and CDR2 is FQGNSA. CDR3 coding DNA: TGTGCCAGCAGCTCCGATCTTCAACAGGGAAGTGACTATGGCTACACCTTC. As protein: CASSSDLQQGSDYGYTF.

This chain joins TRBV6-1 and TRBJ2-1; TRBD1 agrees at 8 bases. This CDR3 comprises 17 residues. V was clipped by 3 bases and J by 7 bases; unmatched bases: 14. Germline CDR1 and CDR2: MNHNS and SASEGT. CDR3 sequence reads: CASSDLIGQGRWNEQFF. The CDR3 region has the DNA TGTGCCAGCAGTGACTTGATCGGACAGGGACGTTGGAATGAGCAGTTCTTC.

CDR3 nucleotide sequence: TGTGCCAGCAGCTTGGGTGGGAGGGGAGAGACCCAGTACTTC. It specifies CASSLGGRGETQYF. The rearrangement links TRBV5-6 to TRBJ2-5; 7 bases fit TRBD2. This CDR3 region has 14 residues. The germline V gene encodes CDR1 SGHDT and CDR2 YYEEEE. V shed 0 bases and J 4 bases; nucleotides not matched to a gene: 3.

The V and J genes are TRBV7-9 and TRBJ2-3; TRBD1 matches 9 bases. This CDR3 has 15 residues. Germline V gene data show CDR1 as SEHNR and CDR2 as FQNEAQ (reference sequence). Losses at the gene ends were 6 bases for V and 5 bases for J; bases not matched to a gene: 9. The CDR3 reads CASRYTGGAKDTQYF. The CDR3 coding sequence is TGTGCCAGCAGGTACACAGGGGGCGCAAAAGATACGCAGTATTTT.

This chain links TRBV7-9 with TRBJ2-3; 8 bases match TRBD1. This CDR3 is 14 amino acids long. CDR1 and CDR2 from the germline V gene are SEHNR and FQNEAQ (reference sequence). The trim removed 6 bases at V and 6 bases at J, leaving 8 bases unmatched. CDR3 sequence reads: CASRSYRDRDTQYF. Written as DNA, the CDR3 is TGTGCCAGCAGGTCCTACCGGGACAGGGATACGCAGTATTTT.

The V gene is TRBV7-8, the J gene TRBJ1-5; D is unclear. Between the trimmed V and J ends, which lost 1 base and 6 bases, there was a span of 13 bases. CDR3 length: 15 amino acids. The germline V gene encodes CDR1 SGHVS and CDR2 FQNEAQ. CDR3: CASSLGNSLGQPQHF. The CDR3, as DNA: TGTGCCAGCAGCTTAGGAAACAGTCTCGGTCAGCCCCAGCATTTT.

This chain joins TRBV27 and TRBJ2-7, with TRBD1 as a possible D gene (6 bases). Trimming left V 5 bases short and J 7 bases short, with 12 bases between. The germline gives CDR1 MNHEY, CDR2 SMNVEV (reference sequence). The CDR3 is made up of 12 amino acids. CDR3 protein: CASSPQTGEQYF. The CDR3 DNA follows: TGTGCCAGCAGTCCCCAAACAGGGGAGCAGTACTTC.